A single sample is the source of the 21 T cell receptor beta chains below, sequenced in a study of blood T cell repertoires in COVID-19. TCRdb's table, derived via immunoSEQ multiplex PCR, lists solely in-frame clones and lacks some. The sample shows 70,000 to 90,000 clones, roughly 80% of them seen only once. The source material was peripheral blood. The receptors stem from a human donor in a cohort sampled during active COVID-19.

This clone has a single count. This chain joins TRBV10-3 and TRBJ1-5; D unresolved. CDR3 size: 13 residues. Germline-derived CDR1 and CDR2 are ENHRY and SYGVKD. V dropped 2 bases and J dropped 3 bases, with 5 bases sitting between them. This CDR3 is CAISETVNQPQHF. CDR3 nucleotides: TGTGCCATCAGTGAGACAGTCAATCAGCCCCAGCATTTT.

The genes are TRBV19 and TRBJ1-2; 7 nucleotides match TRBD1. This CDR3 contains 13 residues. V dropped 7 bases and J dropped 3; count of bases not matched to a gene: 5. Germline V lookup: CDR1 LNHDA, CDR2 SQIVND (reference sequence). Written as DNA, the CDR3 is TGTGCCAGTATTTCCCAGGGGGACTATGGCTACACCTTC. Residues: CASISQGDYGYTF. Full variable domain (rest looked up from reference TRBV19 and TRBJ1-2): DGGITQSPKYLFRKEGQNVTLSCEQNLNHDAMYWYRQDPGQGLRLIYYSQIVNDFQKGDIAEGYSVSREKKESFPLTVTSAQKNPTAFYLCASISQGDYGYTFGSGTRLTVV.

The chain couples TRBV15 to TRBJ1-1; weak D call: TRBD1 (5 bases). The CDR3 consists of 15 residues. V was pared by 5 bases and J by 4 bases, with 17 bases between. From germline, CDR1 is LNHNV and CDR2 YYDKDF (reference sequence). CDR3 in amino acids: CATSLLRGGGTEAFF. The CDR3 nucleotides are TGTGCCACCAGCCTCTTGCGGGGGGGAGGCACTGAAGCTTTCTTT.

This chain links TRBV19 with TRBJ2-1, with D hard to call. The V and J ends lost 6 bases and 2 bases respectively, with 8 bases between them. Germline CDR1 LNHDA, CDR2 SQIVND (reference sequence). The CDR3 is 13 residues long. CDR3 residues: CASSPTTYNEQFF. Here the CDR3 DNA reads TGTGCCAGTAGCCCTACTACCTACAATGAGCAGTTCTTC.

The chain combines TRBV3-1 (or the pseudogene TRBV3-2) with TRBJ1-2; TRBD1 might be the D (5 bases). The CDR3 is made up of 13 amino acids. CDR1 is LGHDT and CDR2 is YNNKEL in the germline V gene (reference sequence). The ends were cut back, 4 bases at V and 6 bases at J, with 12 bases in the middle. The CDR3 nucleotides read TGTGCCAGCAGCCCAAGGGGCGGGGATGGCTACACCTTC. Translation gives CASSPRGGDGYTF.

V gene TRBV7-6 combines with J gene TRBJ2-7, with TRBD1 matching over 11 bases. The CDR3 length is 15 residues. CDR1 is SGHVS and CDR2 is FNYEAQ in the germline V gene. V lost 5 bases to trimming and J lost 1 base; unmatched junction nucleotides: 4. In DNA form, the CDR3 reads TGTGCCAGCAGCGCCCGGGACAGGGGGTCCTACGAGCAGTACTTC. This codes for CASSARDRGSYEQYF.

V usage is TRBV6-1 and J usage is TRBJ2-7; D might be TRBD2 (6 bases). There are 14 residues in the CDR3. CDR1 and CDR2 (germline): MNHNS, SASEGT. Deletions cut 2 bases from V and 3 bases from J, with 11 bases between. The CDR3 DNA sequence: TGTGCCAGCAGTGAACGAGGAGGGGACTACGAGCAGTACTTC. Translated, it gives CASSERGGDYEQYF.

V usage is TRBV4-2 and J usage is TRBJ2-5, with 8 nucleotides matching TRBD2. This CDR3 is 14 amino acids long. Germline trimming cut 4 bases from V and 1 base from J; bases unmatched to any gene: 2. In germline, CDR1 is LGHNA, CDR2 YNFKEQ. The CDR3 sequence: CASSPAGGQETQYF. CDR3 in DNA: TGTGCCAGCAGCCCGGCGGGGGGCCAAGAGACCCAGTACTTC.

This chain joins TRBV27 and TRBJ1-1; the D gene is possibly TRBD1 (6 bases). The CDR3 is made up of 14 amino acids. Germline values: CDR1 MNHEY, CDR2 SMNVEV (reference sequence). Trimming stripped 3 bases from V and 1 base from J, with 9 bases between. The CDR3: CASSLGHPNTEAFF. The CDR3 DNA reads TGTGCCAGCAGTTTGGGACACCCGAACACTGAAGCTTTCTTT.

This clone was found once. The chain uses TRBV5-4 and TRBJ2-1; 9 nucleotides line up with TRBD2. With V trimmed by 2 bases and J by 9 bases, 9 bases remained unmatched. Germline-derived CDR1 and CDR2 are SGHNT and YYREEE (reference sequence). CDR3 length: 15 amino acids. CDR3 nucleotide sequence: TGTGCCAGCAGCTTTTTGGGCGGGGGGGCCCCTGAGCAGTTCTTC. Translating it yields CASSFLGGGAPEQFF.

The genes are TRBV5-1 and TRBJ1-4; 10 nucleotides agree with TRBD1. Germline CDR1 SGHRS, CDR2 YFSETQ. The CDR3 runs to 13 residues. V lost 3 bases to trimming and J lost 12 bases; unmatched junction nucleotides: 5. Here the CDR3 reads CASSSSDRGELFF. The CDR3 DNA reads TGCGCCAGCAGCTCCTCGGACAGGGGGGAACTGTTTTTT. The full variable domain, in which reference TRBV5-1 and TRBJ1-4 provide the parts outside the CDR3, is KAGVTQTPRYLIKTRGQQVTLSCSPISGHRSVSWYQQTPGQGLQFLFEYFSETQRNKGNFPGRFSGRQFSNSRSEMNVSTLELGDSALYLCASSSSDRGELFFGSGTQLSVL.

The chain joins TRBV7-9 to TRBJ2-2; D call uncertain. The CDR3 is made up of 15 amino acids. CDR1 is SEHNR and CDR2 is FQNEAQ in the germline V gene (reference sequence). The V gene lost 3 bases and the J gene lost 2 bases, with 10 bases spanning the gap. CDR3 residues: CASSFKPTNTGELFF. CDR3 in DNA: TGTGCCAGCAGCTTTAAGCCCACTAACACCGGGGAGCTGTTTTTT.

To note about this clone: Other DNA sequences in this specimen translate into the identical CDR3. The rearrangement links TRBV5-1 to TRBJ2-7, with 9 bases aligning to TRBD1. The CDR3 is 14 amino acids. V lost 0 bases, J lost 4 bases, and 2 bases stayed unmatched. The germline V gene has CDR1 SGHRS and CDR2 YFSETQ. Here the CDR3 reads CASSLGGQGYEQYF. DNA of the CDR3: TGCGCCAGCAGCTTGGGCGGACAGGGGTACGAGCAGTACTTC.

The chain uses TRBV5-1 and TRBJ2-3; 8 bases match TRBD2. Germline loops: CDR1 SGHRS, CDR2 YFSETQ. The CDR3 length is 15 residues. V was pared by 6 bases and J by 0 bases, with 6 bases of the junction left unmatched. The CDR3 sequence: CASNPIAGSTDTQYF. Written as DNA, the CDR3 is TGCGCCAGCAACCCTATAGCGGGAAGCACAGATACGCAGTATTTT.

This clone came up once. The chain uses TRBV5-1 and TRBJ2-1, with 14 nucleotides matching TRBD2. CDR3 length: 15 amino acids. Germline trimming cut 4 bases from V and 9 bases from J; bases unmatched to any gene: 6. CDR1 and CDR2 (germline): SGHRS, YFSETQ. The CDR3 loop is CASSPGLAGEGEQFF. CDR3 coding DNA: TGCGCCAGCAGCCCGGGACTAGCGGGAGAGGGTGAGCAGTTCTTC.

The rearrangement uses TRBV6-5 and TRBJ2-3; D remains ambiguous. Trimming pared 2 bases from V and 5 bases from J, leaving 5 bases between. Germline values: CDR1 MNHEY, CDR2 SVGAGI. This CDR3 region has 12 residues. CDR3 protein: CASSYRGDTQYF. CDR3 coding DNA: TGTGCCAGCAGTTACCGAGGAGATACGCAGTATTTT.

The rearrangement joins TRBV19 to TRBJ2-7; a possible D gene is TRBD1 (5 bases). CDR3 length: 11 residues. CDR1 LNHDA and CDR2 SQIVND come from the germline V gene (reference sequence). Trimming pared 10 bases from V and 5 bases from J, leaving 12 bases between. CDR3: CATYQGHEQYF. The CDR3 DNA reads as TGTGCCACCTACCAGGGCCACGAGCAGTACTTC. Full variable domain (missing parts from reference TRBV19 and TRBJ2-7): DGGITQSPKYLFRKEGQNVTLSCEQNLNHDAMYWYRQDPGQGLRLIYYSQIVNDFQKGDIAEGYSVSREKKESFPLTVTSAQKNPTAFYLCATYQGHEQYFGPGTRLTVT.

As DNA, the CDR3 is TGTGCCAGCAGCTCCGACAGCTACGAGCAGTACTTC. This sequence encodes CASSSDSYEQYF. The chain couples TRBV6-5 to TRBJ2-7, with D maybe TRBD1 (5 bases). Deletions cut 6 bases from V and 3 bases from J, with 9 bases between. This CDR3 has 12 amino acids. CDR1 is MNHEY and CDR2 is SVGAGI in the germline V gene.

This chain uses TRBV25-1 with TRBJ1-6; tentative D call: TRBD1 (6 bases). Germline-derived CDR1 and CDR2 are MGHDK and SYGVNS. Trimming removed 1 base from V and 6 bases from J, with 10 bases in between. The CDR3 has 15 residues. The CDR3 protein is CASSEFRGGNSPLHF. CDR3 bases: TGTGCCAGCAGTGAATTTCGAGGGGGTAATTCACCCCTCCACTTT. The complete variable domain, with remaining parts taken from reference TRBV25-1 and TRBJ1-6, reads EADIYQTPRYLVIGTGKKITLECSQTMGHDKMYWYQQDPGMELHLIHYSYGVNSTEKGDLSSESTVSRIRTEHFPLTLESARPSHTSQYLCASSEFRGGNSPLHFGNGTRLTVT.

The chain joins TRBV28 to TRBJ2-7; 12 nucleotides match TRBD1. This CDR3 contains 15 residues. Germline V gives CDR1 MDHEN, CDR2 SYDVKM. V lost 8 bases, J lost 7 bases, and 12 bases stayed unmatched. CDR3 residues: CASVYGTGGRKEQYF. Written as DNA, the CDR3 is TGTGCCAGCGTGTACGGGACAGGGGGCCGTAAAGAGCAGTACTTC.

The chain has TRBV3-1 (or the pseudogene TRBV3-2) and TRBJ2-2, with D possibly matching TRBD1 (6 bases). The ends were cut back, 2 bases at V and 3 bases at J, with 7 bases in the middle. From germline, CDR1 is LGHDT and CDR2 YNNKEL (reference sequence). The CDR3 loop spans 14 amino acids. The CDR3 region has the DNA TGTGCCAGCAGCCAACAGGGGTACACCGGGGAGCTGTTTTTT. Residues: CASSQQGYTGELFF.